This T cell receptor beta chain emerged from a study of naive and memory T cell subsets. General study points: A clonotype means one alpha or beta sequence, not an alpha/beta pair.

This clonotype has at least ten counts. As yet, its antigen is unknown. Two oligonucleotides, mixed equimolar, formed the beta constant-region primer covering TRBC1 and TRBC2. Ligated cDNA was amplified by four rounds of PCR with nested alpha and beta constant-region primers and SP2. Ligation attached a single-stranded oligonucleotide with a 12-nucleotide UMI and the SP2 primer to the cDNA 3' end. TCRdb re-called the UMI-ligation and nested PCR reads with MiXCR, one entry per CDR3 protein. The table includes around 130,000 distinct CDR3 sequences, just over 35% detected once. This CDR3 region has 16 residues. V lost 6 bases to trimming and J lost 0 bases, with 21 bases between them. Germline lookup yields CDR1 DFQATT and CDR2 SNEGSKA (reference sequence). Cells stained for CD3, CD4, CD8, CD45RA, CD27 and viability were sorted into four CD45RA/CD27 subsets.

The V and J genes are TRBV20-1 and TRBJ2-7; possibly TRBD1 or TRBD2 for D (5 bases each). This sequence originates from a human donor in good health. Material for sequencing was central memory CD4+ T cells from blood. CDR3 sequence: CSASSTGTAGSYEQYF. The CDR3 coding sequence is TGCAGTGCAAGTAGTACCGGGACCGCGGGCTCCTACGAGCAGTACTTC.